The table lists the clone carrying this T cell receptor (beta chain) with a few counts. Its antigen is still unknown. The sample comes from a study of OX40 agonist ivuxolimab in advanced cancers. Study context: Administration of intravenous ivuxolimab to patients occurred every 2 weeks at 0.01 to 10 mg/kg. Study-level findings and limits: Among the nonresponders, some also had low normalized T-cell clonal expansion. Expanded clones were, on average, more numerous among CD8+ T cells than CD4+. No antigen was identified for the clonally expanded peripheral T cells.

Measured with immunoSEQ multiplex PCR; TCRdb has only the in-frame clones, and not every one. The table includes some 87,000 clones, roughly 84% detected once. CDR1 is SGHRS and CDR2 is YFSETQ in the germline V gene. Trimming at V came to 3 bases and at J to 5 bases, leaving 13 bases not matched to a gene. The CDR3 loop spans 17 amino acids. The V gene is TRBV5-1, the J gene TRBJ2-3; TRBD2 matches at 9 bases. Sequenced here: CD4+ or CD8+ T cells sorted from blood, sampled in a trial of the OX40 agonist ivuxolimab. The TCR was taken from an adult with an advanced solid tumor such as melanoma, head and neck, liver or kidney cancer. The CDR3 DNA follows: TGCGCCAGCAGCTCAACGGAGGCGGGAGGGCCAGAAGATACGCAGTATTTT. Protein product: CASSSTEAGGPEDTQYF. Drawing the rest from reference TRBV5-1 and TRBJ2-3, the complete variable domain is KAGVTQTPRYLIKTRGQQVTLSCSPISGHRSVSWYQQTPGQGLQFLFEYFSETQRNKGNFPGRFSGRQFSNSRSEMNVSTLELGDSALYLCASSSTEAGGPEDTQYFGPGTRLTVL.